This entry lists 22 T cell receptor beta chains sequenced from one sample in a study of T cell responses to AZD1222 COVID-19 vaccine. Measured with immunoSEQ multiplex PCR; TCRdb has only the in-frame clones, and not every one. The sample lists 150,000 to 160,000 clones; 90% to 95% were seen once. Sequenced material: peripheral blood, taken 28 days after the second AZD1222 dose. The origin of the receptors is an adult who received the AZD1222 COVID-19 vaccine.

This sequence joins TRBV27 and TRBJ2-7; D remains unclear. Trimming pared 5 bases from V and 0 bases from J, leaving 11 bases between. Germline V gives CDR1 MNHEY, CDR2 SMNVEV (reference sequence). This CDR3 region has 14 residues. The CDR3 spells CASSPLPGSYEQYF. As DNA, the CDR3 is TGTGCCAGCAGTCCTCTCCCAGGCTCCTACGAGCAGTACTTC.

V is TRBV10-3 and J is TRBJ2-1, with 7 nucleotides matching TRBD2. The germline gives CDR1 ENHRY, CDR2 SYGVKD. Trimming took 11 bases from V and 8 from J; bases not matched to a gene: 9. The length of the CDR3 is 12 residues. Here the CDR3 reads CASGREEHEQFF. As DNA, the CDR3 is TGTGCCTCGGGACGGGAGGAGCATGAGCAGTTCTTC.

The chain links TRBV29-1 to TRBJ2-2; no firm D call. Germline V lookup: CDR1 SQVTM, CDR2 ANQGSEA. The V gene lost 6 bases and the J gene lost 2 bases, with 10 bases spanning the gap. CDR3 length equals 13 residues. In nucleotides, the CDR3 is TGCAGCGTCACCGAACCCAACACCGGGGAGCTGTTTTTT. Encoded protein: CSVTEPNTGELFF.

Concerning this clone itself: This same CDR3 is encoded by further DNA sequences in the sample. The chain links TRBV5-8 to TRBJ1-5, with D uncertain. The CDR3 has 16 amino acids. Germline CDR1 SGHTS, CDR2 YDEGEE. Trimming took 2 bases from V and 0 from J, leaving 12 bases between them. For the CDR3, the DNA is TGTGCCAGCAGCTTAGCAGGAGGTTATAGCAATCAGCCCCAGCATTTT. It specifies CASSLAGGYSNQPQHF.

The CDR3 loop reads CASSLFLAGARSTDTQYF. The CDR3 DNA reads as TGTGCCAGCAGTTTATTTCTAGCGGGAGCACGTAGCACAGATACGCAGTATTTT. This chain connects TRBV28 to TRBJ2-3, with 10 bases identical to TRBD2. The CDR3 loop spans 18 amino acids. Germline V gene lookup returns CDR1 MDHEN and CDR2 SYDVKM. Losses at the gene ends were 1 base for V and 0 bases for J; bases not matched to a gene: 7.

The V gene is TRBV5-6, the J gene TRBJ1-5; D is unclear. Germline V gene sequence: CDR1 SGHDT, CDR2 YYEEEE. The CDR3 is 15 amino acids. V was trimmed by 2 bases and J by 3 bases, leaving 12 bases between them. For the CDR3, the DNA is TGTGCCAGCAGCTTACAACCCTCCCTCAATCAGCCCCAGCATTTT. It codes for CASSLQPSLNQPQHF. The whole variable domain, remainder taken from reference TRBV5-6 and TRBJ1-5, is DAGVTQSPTHLIKTRGQQVTLRCSPKSGHDTVSWYQQALGQGPQFIFQYYEEEERQRGNFPDRFSGHQFPNYSSELNVNALLLGDSALYLCASSLQPSLNQPQHFGDGTRLSIL.

This chain links TRBV7-6 with TRBJ2-3; TRBD1 matches at 8 bases. Germline V CDR1 and CDR2: SGHVS, FNYEAQ. The length of the CDR3 is 16 residues. With 5 bases clipped from V and 5 bases from J, the junction kept 12 bases outside the gene matches. CDR3 in amino acids: CASSPRTGSLRDTQYF. The CDR3 region has the DNA TGTGCCAGCAGCCCCCGGACAGGGTCCCTTCGAGATACGCAGTATTTT.

V and J are TRBV6-5 and TRBJ2-1; 10 positions match TRBD2. The J segment lost 4 bases and the V segment lost 6 bases, leaving 6 bases of the junction unmatched. The germline V gene encodes CDR1 MNHEY and CDR2 SVGAGI. CDR3 length: 15 residues. The CDR3 DNA follows: TGTGCCAGCAGCTTTAGCGGGGGGCTTTACAATGAGCAGTTCTTC. This codes for CASSFSGGLYNEQFF.

The CDR3 region is CASISPETEAFF. In DNA, the CDR3 is TGTGCCAGCATCAGCCCTGAGACTGAAGCTTTCTTT. The chain carries TRBV6-5 and TRBJ1-1, with unresolved D. The germline gives CDR1 MNHEY, CDR2 SVGAGI. Trimming left V 7 bases short and J 5 bases short, with 11 bases between. The CDR3 sequence is 12 residues long.

The V gene is TRBV11-3, the J gene TRBJ2-3; the match to TRBD1 covers 7 bases. Germline CDR1 is SGHNT and CDR2 is YENEEA. CDR3 length: 14 amino acids. V shed 3 bases and J 4 bases; nucleotides not matched to a gene: 4. The CDR3 region is CASSLTGTADTQYF. As DNA, the CDR3 is TGTGCCAGCAGCTTGACAGGGACCGCAGATACGCAGTATTTT. Together with reference TRBV11-3 and TRBJ2-3, the CDR3 gives the full variable domain: EAGVVQSPRYKIIEKKQPVAFWCNPISGHNTLYWYLQNLGQGPELLIRYENEEAVDDSQLPKDRFSAERLKGVDSTLKIQPAELGDSAVYLCASSLTGTADTQYFGPGTRLTVL.

This chain links TRBV18 with TRBJ2-2, with D hard to call. Germline CDR1 reads KGHSH; CDR2 reads LQKENI. Between the trimmed V and J ends, which lost 8 bases and 4 bases, there was a span of 8 bases. The CDR3 runs to 12 residues. CDR3 sequence (DNA): TGTGCCAGCCCCCGGGCCACCGGGGAGCTGTTTTTT. Protein product: CASPRATGELFF.

The rearrangement links TRBV5-1 to TRBJ1-1; 12 nucleotides agree with TRBD1. The germline V gene has CDR1 SGHRS and CDR2 YFSETQ. Germline trimming cut 4 bases from V and 4 bases from J; bases unmatched to any gene: 8. The CDR3 sequence is 16 residues long. CDR3 nucleotide sequence: TGCGCCAGCAGCCTAGGGACAGGGGGCCTGGGCACTGAAGCTTTCTTT. This sequence encodes CASSLGTGGLGTEAFF.

This chain connects TRBV7-3 to TRBJ2-7, with 14 bases identical to TRBD2. Per germline, CDR1 SGHTA and CDR2 FQGTGA. The CDR3 totals 16 residues. V trimming: 0 bases; J trimming: 6 bases; junction bases outside the gene matches: 4. CDR3 in DNA: TGTGCCAGCAGCTTAACCGGGACTAGCGGGAGAGGCGAGCAGTACTTC. Protein product: CASSLTGTSGRGEQYF.

The chain has TRBV4-1 and TRBJ2-6, with no clear D. This CDR3 spans 18 amino acids. Per the germline V gene, CDR1 is MGHRA and CDR2 is YSYEKL. The germline V and J ends were trimmed by 4 bases and 2 bases, with 18 bases remaining between them. The CDR3 reads CASSPPGVRLAGANVLTF. The CDR3 DNA reads TGCGCCAGCAGCCCTCCGGGCGTACGGTTAGCTGGGGCCAACGTCCTGACTTTC.

This chain links TRBV21-1 with TRBJ2-2. TRBV21-1 is assigned pseudogene status. This CDR3 has 15 amino acids. CDR3: CASSRWGKRTGELFF. CDR3 in DNA: TGTGCCAGCAGCAGATGGGGGAAACGGACCGGGGAGCTGTTTTTT.

This chain uses TRBV2 with TRBJ2-7; D unresolved. Looked up from germline, CDR1 is SNHLY and CDR2 is FYNNEI. The V and J ends lost 6 bases and 7 bases respectively, with 7 bases between them. CDR3 length: 10 residues. The CDR3 region has the DNA TGTGCCAGCAGCGTAGTTGAGCAGTACTTC. Translated: CASSVVEQYF.

In this sample, this clone turned up a few times. The chain is built from TRBV15 and TRBJ1-2; possible D gene TRBD1, 5 bases. The germline V gene has CDR1 LNHNV and CDR2 YYDKDF (reference sequence). The length of the CDR3 is 14 residues. The germline V and J ends were trimmed by 0 bases and 7 bases, with 12 bases remaining between them. DNA of the CDR3: TGTGCCACCAGCAGAGACACCTCAGGGCTTGGCTACACCTTC. As protein: CATSRDTSGLGYTF.

V and J are TRBV19 and TRBJ1-1, with 10 bases fitting TRBD1. The CDR3 has 14 amino acids. The V and J ends lost 5 bases and 5 bases, in that order; junction bases with no gene match: 5. CDR1 and CDR2 (germline): LNHDA, SQIVND (reference sequence). As DNA, the CDR3 is TGTGCCAGTAGTCCGGGACAGGGGAGAACTGAAGCTTTCTTT. This encodes CASSPGQGRTEAFF.

J is TRBJ2-7 and V is TRBV7-2; D may be TRBD2 (6 bases). Germline CDR1 and CDR2: SGHTA and FQGNSA. V was clipped by 3 bases and J by 4 bases, with 13 bases between them. The CDR3 runs to 14 residues. The CDR3 nucleotides read TGTGCCAGCAGCTTTAGGAGGGGCCCGTACGAGCAGTACTTC. Amino acid sequence: CASSFRRGPYEQYF.

The V and J genes are TRBV18 and TRBJ1-6; no firm D call. The CDR3 consists of 17 residues. With 2 bases removed from V and 8 bases from J, the gap between germline ends came to 19 bases. Germline assignment: CDR1 KGHSH and CDR2 LQKENI. As DNA, the CDR3 is TGTGCCAGCTCACCATTCGAGAGGACCATCAAATATTCACCCCTCCACTTT. Amino acid sequence: CASSPFERTIKYSPLHF.

The rearrangement uses TRBV29-1 and TRBJ1-2; TRBD1 is a possible D gene (5 bases). The CDR3 totals 12 residues. Per the germline V gene, CDR1 is SQVTM and CDR2 is ANQGSEA. Trimming removed 7 bases from V and 3 bases from J, with 12 bases in between. Written as DNA, the CDR3 is TGCAGCGCCGGTGGAGGGGACTATGGCTACACCTTC. This translates into CSAGGGDYGYTF.

A remark on this clone: Other DNA sequences in this sample translate to the same CDR3. The J gene is TRBJ2-5, the V gene TRBV7-9; tentatively, D is TRBD1 (5 bases). The CDR3 consists of 13 residues. From germline, CDR1 is SEHNR and CDR2 FQNEAQ (reference sequence). Trimming removed 0 bases at V and 4 bases at J, with 6 bases between. The CDR3 sequence: CASSLARVETQYF. CDR3 in DNA: TGTGCCAGCAGCTTAGCCAGGGTAGAGACCCAGTACTTC.